The source of this TCR beta chain is a study of blood T cell repertoires in COVID-19. This clone occurred once. Libraries were prepared by immunoSEQ multiplex PCR; TCRdb keeps only in-frame clonotypes and omits some of them. The data show under 350,000 clones, around 85% seen once. This CDR3 has 17 amino acids. Germline assignment: CDR1 KGHDR and CDR2 SFDVKD. The J segment lost 0 bases and the V segment lost 3 bases, leaving 7 bases of the junction unmatched. The sample comprised peripheral blood. The receptor's source is a human donor in a cohort sampled during active COVID-19. V gene TRBV24-1 combines with J gene TRBJ2-7; 10 bases agree with TRBD1. Here the CDR3 reads CATSDPTGTGVSYEQYF. In DNA, the CDR3 is TGTGCCACCAGTGATCCCACCGGGACAGGGGTCTCCTACGAGCAGTACTTC.